The following is a TCR beta chain sequence with its context. The antigen is unknown. With 60 Vbeta and 13 Jbeta primers, the PCR was carried out. Using immunoSEQ multiplex PCR, the repertoire was profiled, and TCRdb retains in-frame clones only, with some absent. The sample has under 150,000 clones; 80% to 90% are singletons. These data are taken from a study of cytomegalovirus exposure and HLA in healthy donors. There are 11 residues in the CDR3. V shed 0 bases and J shed 10 bases, with 6 bases lying between them. Germline lookup yields CDR1 DFQATT and CDR2 SNEGSKA (reference sequence). Study-wide results and caveats: Analyses of presence and absence presupposed an approximately uniform sequencing depth across donors. A later analysis linked a missense variant in DCLRE1C to the trimming of TCR beta V and J genes. Immune exposure information available was restricted to CMV serostatus.

The TCR sequence derives from a man aged 45 to 65 in good health and CMV-seronegative. V usage is TRBV20-1 and J usage is TRBJ1-4, with a possible D match to TRBD1 (5 bases). What was sequenced was PBMCs. This CDR3 reads CSARDRGKLFF. The CDR3 coding sequence is TGCAGTGCTAGAGATAGGGGAAAACTGTTTTTT.